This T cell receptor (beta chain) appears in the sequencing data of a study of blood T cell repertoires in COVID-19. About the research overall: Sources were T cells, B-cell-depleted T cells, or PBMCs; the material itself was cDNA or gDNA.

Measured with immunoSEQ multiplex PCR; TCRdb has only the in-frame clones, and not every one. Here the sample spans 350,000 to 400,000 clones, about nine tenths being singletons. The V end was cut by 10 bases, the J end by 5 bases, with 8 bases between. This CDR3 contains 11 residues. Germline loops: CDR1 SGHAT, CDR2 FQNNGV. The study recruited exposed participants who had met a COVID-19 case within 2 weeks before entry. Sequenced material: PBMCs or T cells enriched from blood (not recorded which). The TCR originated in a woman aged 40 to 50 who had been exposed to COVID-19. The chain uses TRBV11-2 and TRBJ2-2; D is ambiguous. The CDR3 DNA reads TGTGCCACTATTTGGACCGGGGAGCTGTTTTTT. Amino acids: CATIWTGELFF.